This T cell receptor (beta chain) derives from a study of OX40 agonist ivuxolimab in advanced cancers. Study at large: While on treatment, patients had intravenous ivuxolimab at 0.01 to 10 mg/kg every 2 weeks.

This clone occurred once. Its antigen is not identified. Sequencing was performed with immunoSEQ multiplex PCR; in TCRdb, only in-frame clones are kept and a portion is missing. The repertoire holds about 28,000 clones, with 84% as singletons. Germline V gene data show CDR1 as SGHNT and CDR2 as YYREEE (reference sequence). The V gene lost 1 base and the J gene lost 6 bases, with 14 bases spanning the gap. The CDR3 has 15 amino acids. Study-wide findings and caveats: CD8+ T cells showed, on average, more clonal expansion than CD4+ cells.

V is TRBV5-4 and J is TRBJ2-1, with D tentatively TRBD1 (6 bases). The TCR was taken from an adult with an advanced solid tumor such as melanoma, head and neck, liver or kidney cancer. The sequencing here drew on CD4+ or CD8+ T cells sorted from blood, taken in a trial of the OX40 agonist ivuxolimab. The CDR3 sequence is CASSLKTGIRNEQFF. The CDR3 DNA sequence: TGTGCCAGCAGCTTGAAAACAGGGATTCGCAATGAGCAGTTCTTC.